The rows below give T cell receptor beta chains drawn from one sample of a study of OX40 agonist ivuxolimab in advanced cancers. The assay was immunoSEQ multiplex PCR, and TCRdb's table has in-frame clones only and misses some. The data hold 50,000 or so clones, with approximately 80% observed a single time. The sequencing here drew on CD4+ or CD8+ T cells sorted from blood, taken in a trial of the OX40 agonist ivuxolimab. The receptors were gathered from an adult with an advanced solid tumor such as melanoma, head and neck, liver or kidney cancer. The CDR3 runs from the conserved cysteine through the conserved F or W. A D gene is named only where the DNA matches it firmly. Clone size is stated in some rows and not others, as once, few, many or a class when expanded.

TRBD1	TRBV28	.	16	TRBJ2-1	CASSSSGTGANNEQFF	TGTGCCAGCAGCTCCTCCGGGACAGGGGCCAACAATGAGCAGTTCTTC
.	TRBV4-2	few	13	TRBJ1-1	CASSQGVNTEAFF	TGTGCCAGCAGCCAGGGAGTGAACACTGAAGCTTTCTTT
TRBD2	TRBV9	.	17	TRBJ2-1	CASSEGPGGRGHNEQFF	TGTGCCAGCAGCGAAGGGCCTGGCGGGAGGGGCCACAATGAGCAGTTCTTC
.	TRBV7-9	.	13	TRBJ2-7	CASSPGRNHEQYF	TGTGCCAGCAGCCCTGGGCGGAACCACGAGCAGTACTTC
.	TRBV30	.	14	TRBJ1-2	CAWSVPLSLGGYTF	TGTGCCTGGAGTGTACCCCTTAGCCTCGGGGGCTACACCTTC
.	TRBV5-5	.	13	TRBJ1-1	CASSLGSGTEAFF	TGTGCCAGCAGCTTGGGATCAGGCACTGAAGCTTTCTTT
.	TRBV7-3	.	13	TRBJ2-1	CASSLGIINEQFF	TGTGCCAGCAGCTTGGGAATCATAAATGAGCAGTTCTTC
TRBD2	TRBV4-2	once	16	TRBJ2-3	CASSPFSGGATDTQYF	TGTGCCAGCAGCCCATTTAGCGGGGGGGCCACAGATACGCAGTATTTT
.	TRBV6-5	few	13	TRBJ2-2	CASSLSAAGELFF	TGTGCCAGCAGTTTGTCGGCGGCCGGGGAGCTGTTTTTT
TRBD1	TRBV19	.	15	TRBJ2-1	CASSRGQGVAHEQFF	TGTGCCAGTAGTCGGGGACAGGGGGTGGCCCATGAGCAGTTCTTC
TRBD1	TRBV28	once	13	TRBJ1-1	CASFTGVNTEAFF	TGTGCCAGCTTTACAGGGGTGAACACTGAAGCTTTCTTT
TRBD2	TRBV28	once	16	TRBJ2-7	CASSGLAGGRGSEQYF	TGTGCCAGCAGTGGACTAGCGGGAGGGCGAGGCTCCGAGCAGTACTTC
.	TRBV2	.	14	TRBJ1-2	CASSEGRVIYGYTF	TGTGCCAGCAGTGAAGGCAGGGTGATCTATGGCTACACCTTC
.	TRBV30	.	15	TRBJ1-1	CAWSIGIMDRTEAFF	TGTGCCTGGAGTATAGGGATAATGGATAGGACTGAAGCTTTCTTT
TRBD2	TRBV9	.	14	TRBJ2-5	CASSVRGREETQYF	TGTGCCAGCAGCGTACGGGGGAGGGAAGAGACCCAGTACTTC
.	TRBV5-1	once	15	TRBJ2-2	CASSPGQGISGELFF	TGCGCCAGCAGCCCCGGGCAGGGTATCTCCGGGGAGCTGTTTTTT
.	TRBV11-3	.	14	TRBJ2-5	CASSLSRFEETQYF	TGTGCCAGCAGCTTAAGCCGGTTTGAAGAGACCCAGTACTTC
TRBD1	TRBV7-9	.	14	TRBJ1-5	CASSGTGALGAQHF	TGTGCCAGCAGCGGAACAGGGGCCCTAGGGGCCCAGCATTTT
.	TRBV30	.	13	TRBJ1-4	CAWSGAFGEKLFF	TGTGCCTGGAGTGGGGCCTTCGGGGAAAAACTGTTTTTT
.	TRBV28	.	15	TRBJ2-3	CASSPTLPSTDTQYF	TGTGCCAGCAGTCCCACACTACCTAGCACAGATACGCAGTATTTT
.	TRBV7-2	.	15	TRBJ2-2	CASSPGRIGTGELFF	TGTGCCAGCAGCCCGGGACGTATTGGGACCGGGGAGCTGTTTTTT
.	TRBV6-1	.	14	TRBJ1-2	CASTIGQFGDGYTF	TGTGCCAGCACCATCGGACAGTTTGGGGATGGCTACACCTTC
TRBD1	TRBV9	.	17	TRBJ2-1	CASSVSVGGTGYNEQFF	TGTGCCAGCAGCGTATCGGTAGGGGGGACAGGGTACAATGAGCAGTTCTTC
.	TRBV2	.	12	TRBJ1-1	CASIGEGTEAFF	TGTGCCAGCATTGGGGAGGGGACTGAAGCTTTCTTT
TRBD2	TRBV5-8	.	14	TRBJ2-7	CAGGTSGLSYEQYF	TGTGCCGGGGGGACTAGCGGGCTCTCCTACGAGCAGTACTTC
.	TRBV12-2	.	15	TRBJ1-1	CASRLITTLNTEAFF	TGTGCAAGTCGCTTAATCACAACCTTGAACACTGAAGCTTTCTTT
.	TRBV27	.	16	TRBJ2-2	CASSLKAGQNVGELFF	TGTGCCAGCAGTTTAAAGGCGGGACAGAACGTCGGGGAGCTGTTTTTT
.	TRBV28	.	16	TRBJ2-2	CASLSTRSLNTGELFF	TGTGCCAGCCTATCCACCCGCAGCTTAAACACCGGGGAGCTGTTTTTT
TRBD1	TRBV7-3	.	13	TRBJ2-5	CASSENRGETQYF	TGTGCCAGCAGCGAGAACAGGGGGGAGACCCAGTACTTC
.	TRBV15	.	15	TRBJ2-1	CVTSRPILDYNEQFF	TGTGTCACCAGCAGACCGATCTTAGACTACAATGAGCAGTTCTTC
.	TRBV7-8	once	15	TRBJ2-7	CASSSDREGSYEQYF	TGTGCCAGCAGCTCCGACAGAGAGGGCTCCTACGAGCAGTACTTC
TRBD2	TRBV7-9	.	14	TRBJ2-7	CASSSWTSRREQYF	TGTGCCAGCAGCTCCTGGACTAGCCGGCGGGAGCAGTACTTC
TRBD1	TRBV2	.	13	TRBJ1-4	CASSRTGPEKLFF	TGTGCCAGCAGTCGGACAGGGCCCGAAAAACTGTTTTTT
.	TRBV7-6	.	14	TRBJ2-3	CASSPSAAGDTQYF	TGTGCCAGCAGCCCCAGCGCGGCCGGGGATACGCAGTATTTT
TRBD2	TRBV5-6	.	16	TRBJ2-5	CASSWGLAGRQETQYF	TGTGCCAGCAGCTGGGGACTAGCGGGGCGCCAAGAGACCCAGTACTTC
.	TRBV5-1	.	16	TRBJ2-2	CASSLEGQGRSGELFF	TGCGCCAGCAGCTTGGAGGGTCAGGGTAGGAGCGGGGAGCTGTTTTTT
.	TRBV27	.	13	TRBJ2-7	CASSWEGVREQYF	TGTGCCAGCAGTTGGGAGGGGGTTAGGGAGCAGTACTTC
.	TRBV18	.	15	TRBJ2-3	CASSPPQGGTDTQYF	TGTGCCAGCTCACCACCGCAGGGTGGGACAGATACGCAGTATTTT
.	TRBV25-1	.	14	TRBJ2-5	CASSAHSREETQYF	TGTGCCAGCAGTGCCCATAGCAGGGAAGAGACCCAGTACTTC
.	TRBV5-1	.	14	TRBJ1-6	CASSLPGPYSPLHF	TGCGCCAGCAGCTTGCCAGGCCCATATTCACCCCTCCACTTT
TRBD2	TRBV4-1	few	16	TRBJ2-1	CASSARTSGAYNEQFF	TGCGCCAGCAGCGCAAGGACTAGCGGGGCGTACAATGAGCAGTTCTTC
TRBD2	TRBV27	.	16	TRBJ2-3	CASSLSSGSGTDTQYF	TGTGCCAGCAGTTTATCCAGCGGGAGTGGCACAGATACGCAGTATTTT
TRBD1	TRBV2	.	14	TRBJ2-7	CASSDAGGSYEQYF	TGTGCCAGCAGTGACGCAGGGGGCTCCTACGAGCAGTACTTC
TRBD2	TRBV7-9	.	15	TRBJ2-7	CASSSIWTSAHEQYF	TGTGCCAGCAGTTCGATCTGGACTAGCGCCCACGAGCAGTACTTC
.	TRBV7-9	.	12	TRBJ2-7	CASSQSRYEQYF	TGTGCCAGCAGCCAATCCAGATACGAGCAGTACTTC
TRBD1	TRBV27	.	13	TRBJ2-7	CASSRTTGNEQYF	TGTGCCAGCAGTAGGACGACAGGGAACGAGCAGTACTTC
.	TRBV6-1	.	16	TRBJ2-4	CASSVAGTLAKNIQYF	TGTGCCAGCAGTGTGGCCGGAACACTAGCCAAAAACATTCAGTACTTC
.	TRBV6-5	.	14	TRBJ1-1	CASSYWAQNTEAFF	TGTGCCAGCAGTTACTGGGCGCAGAACACTGAAGCTTTCTTT
.	TRBV5-6	.	14	TRBJ2-5	CASSVTSGEETQYF	TGTGCCAGCAGCGTGACATCGGGGGAAGAGACCCAGTACTTC
TRBD2	TRBV6-4	.	13	TRBJ2-1	CASRGGSYNEQFF	TGTGCCAGCCGGGGGGGCTCCTACAATGAGCAGTTCTTC